One sample yielded the 22 T cell receptor beta chains listed below, sequenced in a study of blood T cell repertoires in COVID-19. The method was immunoSEQ multiplex PCR; TCRdb's version includes in-frame clones alone and lacks a portion of them. The data contain some 500,000 clones, roughly nine tenths of them singletons. The sample consisted of peripheral blood. Receptors originate from a woman in her forties or fifties with COVID-19, enrolled during active disease.

The chain couples TRBV11-2 to TRBJ1-2; tentative D call: TRBD1 (5 bases). Looked up from germline, CDR1 is SGHAT and CDR2 is FQNNGV. V lost 5 bases to trimming and J lost 0 bases, with 7 bases between them. The CDR3 loop spans 13 amino acids. The DNA for the CDR3 is TGTGCCAGCAGCCTCAGGGCTAACTATGGCTACACCTTC. It yields the protein CASSLRANYGYTF.

The sample holds one count of this clone. The chain is built from TRBV5-4 and TRBJ1-1; weak D call: TRBD1 (6 bases). CDR1 is SGHNT and CDR2 is YYREEE in the germline V gene (reference sequence). Trimming left V 4 bases short and J 4 bases short, with 17 bases between. The CDR3 totals 15 residues. CDR3 in DNA: TGTGCCAGCAGCAGGGGGGGGACCTCGGGCACTGAAGCTTTCTTT. Protein sequence: CASSRGGTSGTEAFF.

V gene TRBV11-3 combines with J gene TRBJ2-3, with D maybe TRBD2 (5 bases). This CDR3 is 13 amino acids long. The germline V and J ends were trimmed by 6 bases and 4 bases, with 11 bases remaining between them. Germline V gene data show CDR1 as SGHNT and CDR2 as YENEEA. The CDR3 region has the DNA TGTGCCAGCAGTAAGGAGGAGGCAGATACGCAGTATTTT. This gives the protein CASSKEEADTQYF. Based on the CDR3 plus reference TRBV11-3 and TRBJ2-3, the full variable domain is EAGVVQSPRYKIIEKKQPVAFWCNPISGHNTLYWYLQNLGQGPELLIRYENEEAVDDSQLPKDRFSAERLKGVDSTLKIQPAELGDSAVYLCASSKEEADTQYFGPGTRLTVL.

The rearrangement links TRBV5-1 to TRBJ2-7; D gene ambiguous. CDR1 and CDR2 (germline): SGHRS, YFSETQ. The CDR3 is 14 residues long. Trimming shortened V by 0 bases and J by 2 bases, and 9 bases separated the two germline ends. The CDR3 region is CASSLEPGPYEQYF. The CDR3, as DNA: TGCGCCAGCAGCTTGGAGCCAGGCCCCTACGAGCAGTACTTC. The full variable domain, rest sourced from reference TRBV5-1 and TRBJ2-7, is KAGVTQTPRYLIKTRGQQVTLSCSPISGHRSVSWYQQTPGQGLQFLFEYFSETQRNKGNFPGRFSGRQFSNSRSEMNVSTLELGDSALYLCASSLEPGPYEQYFGPGTRLTVT.

This rearrangement joins TRBV11-2 to TRBJ1-1; 8 bases line up with TRBD1. CDR1 is SGHAT, CDR2 FQNNGV, per germline. This CDR3 has 15 residues. V lost 4 bases, J lost 1 base, and 5 bases stayed unmatched. The DNA for the CDR3 is TGTGCCAGCAGCTCTGGGACAGGTCCGAACACTGAAGCTTTCTTT. Protein: CASSSGTGPNTEAFF.

The V and J genes are TRBV9 and TRBJ1-3, with D possibly matching TRBD1 (5 bases). Germline values: CDR1 SGDLS, CDR2 YYNGEE. V was trimmed by 4 bases and J by 1 base, leaving 12 bases between them. The length of the CDR3 is 15 residues. CDR3 region: CASSPEGLSGNTIYF. The CDR3 DNA follows: TGTGCCAGCAGCCCAGAGGGACTATCTGGAAACACCATATATTTT.

The chain couples TRBV9 to TRBJ2-1, with a weak D call TRBD2 (5 bases). The CDR3 is 12 amino acids. Between the trimmed V and J ends, which lost 0 bases and 8 bases, there was a span of 6 bases. Germline V gives CDR1 SGDLS, CDR2 YYNGEE. The DNA of the CDR3 is TGTGCCAGCAGCGTAGTTAGCGATGAGCAGTTCTTC. Protein product: CASSVVSDEQFF.

The CDR3 loop is CASSYSGARAVYGYTF. The CDR3 DNA reads as TGTGCCAGCAGTTACTCGGGGGCTCGGGCAGTGTATGGCTACACCTTC. The chain couples TRBV6-5 to TRBJ1-2, with D perhaps TRBD1 (6 bases). CDR1 is MNHEY, CDR2 SVGAGI, per germline. This CDR3 has 16 residues. Trimming cost V 0 bases and J 5 bases, with 16 bases left between them.

The V gene is TRBV3-1 (or the pseudogene TRBV3-2), the J gene TRBJ1-1, with D unresolved. From germline, CDR1 is LGHDT and CDR2 YNNKEL (reference sequence). The CDR3 has 14 amino acids. Trimming removed 8 bases at V and 3 bases at J, with 16 bases between. The CDR3 DNA follows: TGTGCCAGCGAGCAGGTAGGCTCACACACTGAAGCTTTCTTT. This gives the protein CASEQVGSHTEAFF.

CDR3 sequence reads: CASSPGRYEQYF. CDR3 in DNA: TGTGCCAGCAGTCCAGGGAGGTACGAGCAGTACTTC. This chain uses TRBV6-6 with TRBJ2-7; perhaps TRBD2 as D (6 bases). The CDR3 totals 12 residues. V lost 5 bases and J lost 4, with 9 bases in between. The germline CDR1 and CDR2 sequences are MNHNY and SVGAGI (reference sequence).

This chain joins TRBV4-1 and TRBJ1-2; the D gene is possibly TRBD1 (5 bases). The V gene lost 0 bases and the J gene lost 11 bases, with 13 bases spanning the gap. The CDR3 runs 13 residues. The germline CDR1 and CDR2 sequences are MGHRA and YSYEKL. The chain's CDR3 is CASSQEEDTFYTF. The CDR3 nucleotides read TGCGCCAGCAGCCAAGAAGAGGACACTTTTTACACCTTC.

This chain connects TRBV24-1 to TRBJ2-1, with 8 bases fitting TRBD2. Per the germline V gene, CDR1 is KGHDR and CDR2 is SFDVKD. CDR3 length: 15 amino acids. V gave up 6 bases and J gave up 7 bases; unmatched junction bases: 10. The CDR3 spells CATSRVAGNGNEQFF. The CDR3, as DNA: TGTGCCACCAGTAGAGTAGCGGGGAATGGGAATGAGCAGTTCTTC.

The rearrangement uses TRBV2 and TRBJ2-3, with D perhaps TRBD1 (6 bases). The length of the CDR3 is 13 residues. V was trimmed by 6 bases and J by 5 bases, leaving 12 bases between them. Germline lookup yields CDR1 SNHLY and CDR2 FYNNEI. The CDR3 DNA reads as TGTGCCAGCAGGGAAACAGGGAAAGATACGCAGTATTTT. Protein product: CASRETGKDTQYF.

The chain recombines TRBV28 with TRBJ2-2; D may be TRBD1 (7 bases). V was cut by 5 bases and J by 3 bases, with 19 bases left in between. Germline CDR1 reads MDHEN; CDR2 reads SYDVKM. The CDR3 consists of 17 residues. CDR3 sequence: CASSLPRGQGDTGELFF. DNA for the CDR3: TGTGCCAGCAGTCTTCCTCGGGGGCAGGGGGACACCGGGGAGCTGTTTTTT.

The chain joins TRBV7-9 to TRBJ1-5; the D gene is possibly TRBD1 (6 bases). V lost 6 bases and J lost 7, with 22 bases in between. This CDR3 contains 16 residues. Germline V gene sequence: CDR1 SEHNR, CDR2 FQNEAQ (reference sequence). The CDR3 DNA sequence: TGTGCCAGCAGTAACCAAGGGCAGGGGTTGCACCAGCCCCAGCATTTT. Translating gives CASSNQGQGLHQPQHF.

This clone was seen only once. This chain uses TRBV7-3 with TRBJ1-2; 7 nucleotides agree with TRBD1. The CDR3 totals 13 residues. V lost 4 bases and J lost 7; bases outside the gene matches: 6. The germline V gene has CDR1 SGHTA and CDR2 FQGTGA. The CDR3 coding sequence is TGTGCCAGCAGCTCGCACAGGGGCTCTGGCTACACCTTC. Amino acid sequence: CASSSHRGSGYTF.

The CDR3 protein is CAWSGGRGGDSPLHF. The CDR3 bases are TGTGCCTGGAGTGGAGGCCGGGGTGGGGATTCACCCCTCCACTTT. The J gene is TRBJ1-6, the V gene TRBV30; D unresolved. The CDR3 spans 15 residues. V was clipped by 1 base and J by 8 bases, with 15 bases between them. Germline V gene lookup returns CDR1 GTSNPN and CDR2 SVGIG (reference sequence).

The chain joins TRBV20-1 to TRBJ1-1, with D possibly matching TRBD1 (5 bases). CDR3 length: 11 amino acids. Germline CDR1 reads DFQATT; CDR2 reads SNEGSKA (reference sequence). Trimming shortened V by 6 bases and J by 4 bases, and 9 bases separated the two germline ends. CDR3 bases: TGCAGTGCGAGACAGTTCACTGAAGCTTTCTTT. Amino acids: CSARQFTEAFF.

The CDR3 reads CSASLEGGWPQHF. DNA of the CDR3: TGCAGTGCTAGTCTGGAGGGGGGGTGGCCCCAGCATTTT. The gene calls are TRBV20-1 and TRBJ1-5; D perhaps matches TRBD1 (6 bases). Between the trimmed V and J ends, which lost 3 bases and 9 bases, there was a span of 15 bases. Germline loops: CDR1 DFQATT, CDR2 SNEGSKA (reference sequence). The CDR3 totals 13 residues.

V is TRBV28 and J is TRBJ1-4; 10 nucleotides line up with TRBD1. Trimming at V came to 6 bases and at J to 8 bases, leaving 9 bases not matched to a gene. The CDR3 has 15 amino acids. Germline V gives CDR1 MDHEN, CDR2 SYDVKM. CDR3 sequence reads: CASSRIGQGGEKLFF. In nucleotides, the CDR3 is TGTGCCAGCAGCAGAATCGGACAGGGGGGCGAAAAACTGTTTTTT.

This sequence joins TRBV19 and TRBJ1-2; 10 bases fit TRBD1. With 7 bases clipped from V and 6 bases from J, the junction kept 8 bases outside the gene matches. Germline V gene sequence: CDR1 LNHDA, CDR2 SQIVND (reference sequence). CDR3 size: 14 residues. This CDR3 is CASTLGQGIHGYTF. The CDR3 region has the DNA TGTGCCAGTACTTTGGGACAGGGGATCCATGGCTACACCTTC.

The J gene is TRBJ2-1, the V gene TRBV7-9; 10 bases fit TRBD2. J was trimmed by 6 bases and V by 8 bases; bases with no gene match: 7. The CDR3 consists of 14 residues. Germline CDR1 SEHNR, CDR2 FQNEAQ (reference sequence). CDR3 residues: CASAVAGGGNEQFF. The CDR3 coding sequence is TGTGCCAGCGCTGTAGCGGGGGGAGGCAATGAGCAGTTCTTC.